Listed here are 2 T cell receptor beta chains from one sample, sequenced in a study of OX40 agonist ivuxolimab in advanced cancers. Assay: immunoSEQ multiplex PCR; the TCRdb copy retains only in-frame clones and omits some. The sample lists just over 60,000 clones, about nine tenths seen once, with 15% to 20% in the top ten. The starting material was CD4+ or CD8+ T cells sorted from blood, obtained in a trial of the OX40 agonist ivuxolimab. Receptors originate from an adult with an advanced solid tumor such as melanoma, head and neck, liver or kidney cancer.

This sequence joins TRBV30 and TRBJ2-1; D remains ambiguous. Trimming pared 2 bases from V and 12 bases from J, leaving 14 bases between. Germline lookup yields CDR1 GTSNPN and CDR2 SVGIG (reference sequence). This CDR3 region has 12 residues. The CDR3 spells CAWSTNRLGQFF. The CDR3 DNA reads TGTGCCTGGAGTACGAATCGGCTGGGGCAGTTCTTC.

This chain uses TRBV7-9 with TRBJ2-5; 13 bases map to TRBD2. The J call is doubtful: the DNA matches TRBJ2-7 better. Germline V gives CDR1 SEHNR, CDR2 FQNEAQ (reference sequence). This CDR3 is 16 amino acids long. DNA of the CDR3: TGTGCCAGCAGCCCAACTAGCGGGAGGGCCGCACACGAGCAGTACTTC. Its protein product is CASSPTSGRAAHEQYF.